One and the same sample provided the 8 T cell receptor beta chains below, sequenced in a study of molecular identifiers for immune sequencing clone quantification. In TCRdb, the PCR reads were re-called with MiXCR into one record per CDR3 protein. This sample yields over 300,000 distinct CDR3 sequences, of which roughly 24% are seen a single time; around 0.76% belongs to the top ten. Specimen: naive CD8+ T cells from blood, with Jurkat cell RNA spiked in. The sample's subset: FACS-sorted CD8+CD4-CCR7+CD45RA+ naive T cells. The receptors come from a human donor in good health. Some libraries in this study had Jurkat cell RNA spiked in.

This clonotype was observed a few times. This sequence joins TRBV2 and TRBJ1-4; tentatively, D is TRBD1 (6 bases). V was clipped by 2 bases and J by 3 bases, with 22 bases between them. Germline V gene lookup returns CDR1 SNHLY and CDR2 FYNNEI. CDR3 length: 19 amino acids. CDR3 loop: CASSERLQTGSSSNEKLFF. In nucleotides, the CDR3 is TGTGCCAGCAGTGAACGGCTTCAAACAGGGTCTTCGTCTAATGAAAAACTGTTTTTT.

This clonotype was seen a handful of times. This chain uses TRBV6-6 with TRBJ2-1, with 11 bases aligning to TRBD2. The V gene end was trimmed by 2 bases and the J gene end by 2 bases; junction bases not matched to a gene: 8. The CDR3 runs to 18 residues. The germline CDR1 and CDR2 sequences are MNHNY and SVGAGI (reference sequence). CDR3 amino acids: CASSYPDSGRATYNEQFF. The CDR3 DNA is TGTGCCAGCAGTTACCCAGATAGCGGGAGGGCCACCTACAATGAGCAGTTCTTC.

V and J are TRBV4-1 and TRBJ2-5, with TRBD2 as a possible D gene (7 bases). The ends were cut back, 0 bases at V and 5 bases at J, with 19 bases in the middle. The CDR3 is 17 residues long. Per germline, CDR1 MGHRA and CDR2 YSYEKL. In nucleotides, the CDR3 is TGCGCCAGCAGCCAAGATTTACGGGGGGCCCTGGGGGAGACCCAGTACTTC. Amino acids: CASSQDLRGALGETQYF.

Comments on this clonotype: This clone may be a read error of a much larger clone one base away. V is TRBV7-4 and J is TRBJ2-5; D is perhaps TRBD2 (6 bases). CDR1 and CDR2 (germline): SGHVT, SQSDAQ. The CDR3 sequence is 15 residues long. The CDR3 DNA reads as TGTGCCAGCAGCTTAGGGAGTAGCGGCCAAGAGACCCGGTACTTC. Translated: CASSLGSSGQETRYF.

This clonotype was counted between two and nine times. A much larger clone differs by one base, so this may be a read error. This chain links TRBV29-1 with TRBJ2-3; D perhaps matches TRBD1 (6 bases). V was clipped by 0 bases and J by 2 bases, with 21 bases between them. CDR1 and CDR2 (germline): SQVTM, ANQGSEA. The CDR3 has 18 residues. The CDR3 DNA reads TGCAGCGTTGAAGAGGTTTCTCAGGGGTTGGGATTCACAGATACGCAGTATTTT. Amino acids: CSVEEVSQGLGFTDTQYF.

The chain combines TRBV12-3 or TRBV12-4 with TRBJ2-5; 7 nucleotides agree with TRBD1. This CDR3 is 15 amino acids long. After removal of 2 bases from V and 3 bases from J, the junction contained 6 bases not matched to a gene. This CDR3 is CASSLISTGEETQYF. The CDR3 DNA reads TGTGCCAGCAGTTTAATCAGTACAGGGGAAGAGACCCAGTACTTC.

This clonotype has just a few counts. The rearrangement links TRBV7-8 to TRBJ2-5; the D is unclear. V was trimmed by 1 base and J by 5 bases, leaving 14 bases between them. In germline, CDR1 is SGHVS, CDR2 FQNEAQ. This CDR3 comprises 15 residues. CDR3 region: CASSLGSGYEETQYF. The CDR3 nucleotides read TGTGCCAGCAGCTTAGGCTCTGGGTACGAGGAGACCCAGTACTTC.

The chain recombines TRBV7-3 with TRBJ2-2; D gene unclear. CDR1 is SGHTA, CDR2 FQGTGA, per germline. V gave up 0 bases and J gave up 7 bases, with 9 bases separating them. The CDR3 covers 14 residues. DNA for the CDR3: TGTGCCAGCAGCTTAACTCCATCGGGCGGGGAGCTGTTTTTT. As protein: CASSLTPSGGELFF.